The following is a TCR beta chain sequence with its context. The data stem from a study of blood T cell repertoires in COVID-19. Across the whole study: The analysed material was cDNA or gDNA that came from T cells, B-cell-depleted T cells, or PBMCs.

The repertoire was sequenced with immunoSEQ multiplex PCR; TCRdb's copy has only in-frame clones and lacks some. The sample records 200,000 to 250,000 clones, around 88% being singletons. The ends were cut back, 2 bases at V and 10 bases at J, with 29 bases in the middle. This CDR3 region has 18 residues. Per germline, CDR1 LNHNV and CDR2 YYDKDF (reference sequence). The rearrangement joins TRBV15 to TRBJ2-5, with D possibly being TRBD2 (6 bases). The sample taken for sequencing was peripheral blood. The source is a young man with active or convalescent COVID-19. The CDR3 loop is CATSRQNGWGLHIPSQYF. The CDR3 region has the DNA TGTGCCACCAGCAGACAAAACGGGTGGGGACTGCACATACCAAGCCAGTACTTC.